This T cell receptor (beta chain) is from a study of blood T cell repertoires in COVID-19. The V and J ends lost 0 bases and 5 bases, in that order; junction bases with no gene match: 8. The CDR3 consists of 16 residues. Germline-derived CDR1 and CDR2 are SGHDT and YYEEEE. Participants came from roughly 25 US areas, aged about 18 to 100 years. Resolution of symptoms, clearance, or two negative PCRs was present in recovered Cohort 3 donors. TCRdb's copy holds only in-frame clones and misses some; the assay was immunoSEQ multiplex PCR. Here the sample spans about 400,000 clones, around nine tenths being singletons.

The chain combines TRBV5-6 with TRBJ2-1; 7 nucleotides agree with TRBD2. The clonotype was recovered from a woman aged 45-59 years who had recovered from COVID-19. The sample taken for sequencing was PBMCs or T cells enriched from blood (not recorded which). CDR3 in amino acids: CASSLVWSGGDNEQFF. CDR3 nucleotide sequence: TGTGCCAGCAGCTTGGTATGGTCGGGGGGAGACAATGAGCAGTTCTTC.